This T cell receptor beta chain was found in a study of identical twins. TCRdb itself ran the 5' RACE reads through MiXCR, one entry per CDR3 protein. This repertoire shows 300,000 to 400,000 distinct CDR3 sequences, approximately 9.1% found once; its top ten account for 8% to 10%. This clonotype appeared a few times. This CDR3 is built from 16 residues. Germline CDR1 SGHAT, CDR2 FQDESV (reference sequence). With V trimmed by 5 bases and J by 7 bases, 14 bases remained unmatched. The source of this sequence is a woman in her forties or fifties in good health. The specimen sequenced was naive T cells sorted from blood. V is TRBV11-1 and J is TRBJ2-1, with 7 bases identical to TRBD2. In DNA form, the CDR3 reads TGTGCCAGCAGCGTAAAGGGACTATCGTTTGGAAATGAGCAGTTCTTC. This encodes CASSVKGLSFGNEQFF.